Given below is one T cell receptor beta chain in context. Its specific antigen is unknown. There are no base qualities to consult, and no much larger clone falls within one base. V is pared back by 1 base and J by 0 bases, with 6 bases lying between the germline termini. Per the germline V gene, KGHSY is the CDR1 and FQNENV is the CDR2. The CDR3 contains 14 residues, cysteine and phenylalanine counted. Of the read, only the CDR3 DNA is kept; its 42 bases are in frame from base 1. This record belongs to a study of blood T cell repertoires in COVID-19 (dated by TCRdb to between 2020 and 2021). Notes on the research overall: Samples from collaborators originated in the United States, Italy and Spain and spanned both the acute and convalescent phases of COVID-19. The material from the prospective study consisted of cDNA or gDNA derived from T cells, B-cell-depleted T cells, or PBMCs. Deeply sampled blood TCRbeta repertoires from subjects exposed to, actively infected with, or recovered from COVID-19 were included in the dataset. A freely available public database, intended as a resource for researchers studying the immune response to SARS-CoV-2, is where the repertoires were released. Samples came from the ongoing ImmuneRACE study (first 160 participants) plus 1,254 subjects from 6 global collaborators. Nearly every sample came with metadata listing a de-identified subject ID, COVID-19 status, age in years and sex. Where HLA class I and class II types were available, the types were taken from metadata supplied by the sample provider, not from assay-based typing. The paper as a whole reports these results and caveats: Clinical and demographic metadata were provided uncurated, with the amount varying by source and participant.

TCRbeta CDR3 regions were amplified from genomic DNA using the immunoSEQ Assay, a bias-controlled multiplex PCR. The original pipeline was this. The number of nucleated cells in each sample was estimated by amplification of reference gene primers within the assay. Sequence reads were collapsed and filtered to measure the absolute abundance of every unique TCRbeta CDR3 rearrangement. For each sample, productive Simpson clonality was calculated as the square root of Simpson's diversity index across productive rearrangements. TCRdb mirrors the immuneACCESS table, restricted to in-frame sequences. Some clones are absent from its copies; in checked studies, under half trace to an unresolved V gene, and the reason for the others is unknown. Clonal size and the V and J genes are those of that table, whereas D and trimming came from the DNA. This sample gives 75,000 to 95,000 clones in total; around 85% of them show up just once. Clones ranked in the top ten supply almost 3.5% of the sample.

Whole blood was collected in K2EDTA tubes by collaborating institutions according to the institutions' own protocols. For TCRbeta analysis, collaborators shipped samples in one of three forms: frozen whole blood, isolated PBMCs, or DNA extracted from either of those sample types. Material for sequencing was peripheral blood. This sequence was found in a man in his forties or fifties with acute or convalescent COVID-19. Here the chain combines TRBV16 and TRBJ1-1, with TRBD1 as a weak D call on 5 bases. The DNA reads as follows: TGTGCCAGCAGCCAATTACAGGTGAACACTGAAGCTTTCTTT. The resulting protein is CASSQLQVNTEAFF.